The clone carrying this T cell receptor (beta chain) was counted many times. V gave up 2 bases and J gave up 4 bases; unmatched junction bases: 18. The CDR3 sequence is 19 residues long. The germline V gene has CDR1 DFQATT and CDR2 SNEGSKA (reference sequence). TCRbeta library preparation incorporated unique molecular identifiers. MiXCR, applied by TCRdb to the PCR reads, yields one record per CDR3 protein. The sample carries 200,000 to 250,000 distinct CDR3 sequences, around 9.7% recorded once. This sample stems from a study of T-cell reconstitution after alpha-beta-depleted transplantation in children.

This chain joins TRBV20-1 and TRBJ1-5; 9 nucleotides align to TRBD1. Source: PBMCs from the stem cell graft donor, taken from the stem cell graft. The clonotype was recovered from a human donor who donated a stem cell graft to a child with SCID. CDR3 nucleotides: TGCAGTGCTAGAACTTCACAGGGGGCGGGGGGTGTCCGGAATCAGCCCCAGCATTTT. It yields the protein CSARTSQGAGGVRNQPQHF.